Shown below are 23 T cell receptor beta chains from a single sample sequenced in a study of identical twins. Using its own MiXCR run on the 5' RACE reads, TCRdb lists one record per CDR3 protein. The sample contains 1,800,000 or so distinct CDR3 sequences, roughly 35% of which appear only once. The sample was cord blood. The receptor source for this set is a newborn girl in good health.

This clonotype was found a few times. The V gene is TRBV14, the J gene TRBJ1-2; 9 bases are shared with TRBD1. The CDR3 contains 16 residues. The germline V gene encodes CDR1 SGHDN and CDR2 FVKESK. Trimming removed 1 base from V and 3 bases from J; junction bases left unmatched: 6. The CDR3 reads CASSQAGTGIYYGYTF. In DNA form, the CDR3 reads TGTGCCAGCAGCCAAGCGGGGACAGGGATTTACTATGGCTACACCTTC.

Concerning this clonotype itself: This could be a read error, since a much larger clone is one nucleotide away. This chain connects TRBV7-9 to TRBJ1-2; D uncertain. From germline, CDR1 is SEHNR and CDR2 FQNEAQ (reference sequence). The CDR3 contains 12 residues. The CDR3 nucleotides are TGTGCGGGTCAGCAGAGCACCTATGGCTACACCTTC. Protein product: CAGQQSTYGYTF.

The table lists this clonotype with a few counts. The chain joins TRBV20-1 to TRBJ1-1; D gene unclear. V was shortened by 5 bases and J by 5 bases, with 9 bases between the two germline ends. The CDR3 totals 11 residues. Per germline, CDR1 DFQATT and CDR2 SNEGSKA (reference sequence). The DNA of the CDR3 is TGCAGTGCTGGGTCGGGGACTGAAGCTTTCTTT. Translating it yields CSAGSGTEAFF.

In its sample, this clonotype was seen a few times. The DNA of the CDR3 is TGTGCCAGCAGCAAAGGGGGGGTCTCCTATAATTCACCCCTCCACTTT. Translated, it gives CASSKGGVSYNSPLHF. The rearrangement uses TRBV21-1 and TRBJ1-6; the table's D gene call, TRBD1, was not cross checked with the DNA. TRBV21-1 is listed as a pseudogene. There are 16 residues in the CDR3.

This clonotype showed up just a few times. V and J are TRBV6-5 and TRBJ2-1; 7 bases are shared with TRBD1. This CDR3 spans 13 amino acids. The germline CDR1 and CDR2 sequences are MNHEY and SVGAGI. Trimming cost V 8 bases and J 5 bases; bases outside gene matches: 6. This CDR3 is CASGTVGHNEQFF. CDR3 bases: TGTGCCAGCGGGACAGTTGGGCACAATGAGCAGTTCTTC.

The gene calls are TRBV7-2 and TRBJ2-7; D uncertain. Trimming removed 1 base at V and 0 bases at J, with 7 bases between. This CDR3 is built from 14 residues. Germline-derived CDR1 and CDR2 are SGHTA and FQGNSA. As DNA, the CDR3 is TGTGCCAGCAGCTTAGTGTCCCACTCCTACGAGCAGTACTTC. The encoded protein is CASSLVSHSYEQYF. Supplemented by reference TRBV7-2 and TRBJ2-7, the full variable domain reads GAGVSQSPSNKVTEKGKDVELRCDPISGHTALYWYRQSLGQGLEFLIYFQGNSAPDKSGLPSDRFSAERTGGSVSTLTIQRTQQEDSAVYLCASSLVSHSYEQYFGPGTRLTVT.

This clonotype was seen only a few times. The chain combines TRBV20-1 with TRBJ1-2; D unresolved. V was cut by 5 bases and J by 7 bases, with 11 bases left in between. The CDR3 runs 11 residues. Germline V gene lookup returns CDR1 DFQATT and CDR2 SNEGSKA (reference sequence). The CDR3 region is CSALFGLGYTF. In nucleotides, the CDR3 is TGCAGTGCTTTATTTGGCCTTGGCTACACCTTC.

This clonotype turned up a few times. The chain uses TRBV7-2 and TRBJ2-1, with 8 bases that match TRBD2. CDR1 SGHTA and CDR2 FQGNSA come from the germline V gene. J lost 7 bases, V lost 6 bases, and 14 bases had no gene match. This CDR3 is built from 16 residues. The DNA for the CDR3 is TGTGCCAGCAGTTCGATAGCGGGACGGTTCAGGAATGAGCAGTTCTTC. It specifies CASSSIAGRFRNEQFF.

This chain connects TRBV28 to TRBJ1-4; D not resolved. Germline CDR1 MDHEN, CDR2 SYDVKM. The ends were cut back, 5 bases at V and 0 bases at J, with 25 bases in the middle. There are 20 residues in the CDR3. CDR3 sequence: CASSKARRPLLRATNEKLFF. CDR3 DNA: TGTGCCAGCAGTAAAGCCAGACGCCCCCTCCTCCGGGCAACTAATGAAAAACTGTTTTTT.

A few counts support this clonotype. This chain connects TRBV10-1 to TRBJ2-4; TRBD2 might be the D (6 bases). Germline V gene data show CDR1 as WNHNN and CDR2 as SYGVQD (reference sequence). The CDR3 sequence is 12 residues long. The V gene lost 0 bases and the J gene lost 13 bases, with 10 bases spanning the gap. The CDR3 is CASSESGGKQYF. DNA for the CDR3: TGCGCCAGCAGTGAGTCGGGGGGAAAGCAGTACTTC.

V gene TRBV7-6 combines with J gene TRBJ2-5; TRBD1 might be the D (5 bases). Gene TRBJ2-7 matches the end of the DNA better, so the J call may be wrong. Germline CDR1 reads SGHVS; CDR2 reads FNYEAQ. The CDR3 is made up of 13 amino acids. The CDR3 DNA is TGTGCCAGCAGTTCACAGGAAGGGTACGAGCAGTACTTC. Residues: CASSSQEGYEQYF.

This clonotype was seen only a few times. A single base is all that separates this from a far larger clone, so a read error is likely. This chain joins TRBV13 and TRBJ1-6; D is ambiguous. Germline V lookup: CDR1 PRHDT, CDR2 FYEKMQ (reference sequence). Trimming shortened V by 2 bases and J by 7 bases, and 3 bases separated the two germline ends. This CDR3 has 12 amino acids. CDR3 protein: CASSLWNSPLHF. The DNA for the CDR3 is TGTGCCAGCAGCTTATGGAATTCACCCCTCCACTTT. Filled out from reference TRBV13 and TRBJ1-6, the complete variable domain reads AAGVIQSPRHLIKEKRETATLKCYPIPRHDTVYWYQQGPGQDPQFLISFYEKMQSDKGSIPDRFSAQQFSDYHSELNMSSLELGDSALYFCASSLWNSPLHFGNGTRLTVT.

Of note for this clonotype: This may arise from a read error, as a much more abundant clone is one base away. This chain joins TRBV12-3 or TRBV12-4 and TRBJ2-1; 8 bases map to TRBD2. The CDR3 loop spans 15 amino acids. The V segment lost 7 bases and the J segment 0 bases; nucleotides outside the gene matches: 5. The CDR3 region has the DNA TGTGCCAGCAACGTAGCGGGGAGCTCCTACAATGAGCAGTTCTTC. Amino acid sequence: CASNVAGSSYNEQFF.

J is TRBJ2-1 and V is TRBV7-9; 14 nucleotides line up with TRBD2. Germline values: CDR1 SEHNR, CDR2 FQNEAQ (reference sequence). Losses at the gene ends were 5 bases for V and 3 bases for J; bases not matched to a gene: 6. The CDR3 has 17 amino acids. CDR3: CASSQSGLAGGYNEQFF. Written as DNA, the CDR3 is TGTGCCAGCAGCCAAAGCGGACTAGCGGGAGGCTACAATGAGCAGTTCTTC.

CDR3 nucleotide sequence: TGTGCCAGCAGTTACAGGTGGGAGGCCCCCTACGAGCAGTACTTC. Translated, it gives CASSYRWEAPYEQYF. The rearrangement uses TRBV6-5 and TRBJ2-7, with D perhaps matching TRBD2 (6 bases). The length of the CDR3 is 15 residues. Germline CDR1 and CDR2: MNHEY and SVGAGI. V dropped 2 bases and J dropped 2 bases, with 13 bases sitting between them.

CDR3: CASSPLGGANEKLFF. Here the CDR3 DNA reads TGCGCCAGCAGCCCCTTAGGGGGGGCTAATGAAAAACTGTTTTTT. The chain joins TRBV4-1 to TRBJ1-4; D might be TRBD1 (6 bases). CDR1 MGHRA and CDR2 YSYEKL come from the germline V gene. Trimming shortened V by 4 bases and J by 3 bases, and 12 bases separated the two germline ends. The CDR3 totals 15 residues.

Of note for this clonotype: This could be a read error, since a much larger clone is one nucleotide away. CDR3 in DNA: TGCAGCGTTGATCGGACAGGGGACTCCGAGCAGTTCTTC. Translated: CSVDRTGDSEQFF. This chain links TRBV29-1 with TRBJ2-1; 9 bases map to TRBD1. The CDR3 length is 13 residues. Trimming removed 3 bases from V and 10 bases from J; junction bases left unmatched: 7. The germline V gene encodes CDR1 SQVTM and CDR2 ANQGSEA.

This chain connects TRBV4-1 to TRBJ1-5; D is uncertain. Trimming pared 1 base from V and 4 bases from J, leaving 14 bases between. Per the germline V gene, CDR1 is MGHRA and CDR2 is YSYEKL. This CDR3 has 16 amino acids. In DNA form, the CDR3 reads TGCGCCAGCAGCCAAGTGACAAGGGAGGTGAATCAGCCCCAGCATTTT. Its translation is CASSQVTREVNQPQHF.

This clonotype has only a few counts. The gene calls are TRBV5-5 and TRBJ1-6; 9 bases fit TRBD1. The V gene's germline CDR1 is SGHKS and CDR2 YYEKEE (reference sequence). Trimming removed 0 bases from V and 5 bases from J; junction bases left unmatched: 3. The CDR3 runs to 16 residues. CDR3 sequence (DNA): TGTGCCAGCAGCTTGGTTCGGACAGGGGATAATTCACCCCTCCACTTT. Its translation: CASSLVRTGDNSPLHF.

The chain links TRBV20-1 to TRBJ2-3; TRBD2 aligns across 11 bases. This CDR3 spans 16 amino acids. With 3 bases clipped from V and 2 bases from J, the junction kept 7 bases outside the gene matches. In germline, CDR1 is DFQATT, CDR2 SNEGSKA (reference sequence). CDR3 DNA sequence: TGCAGTGCTAGTTTGGAGACTAGCGGGGTCACAGATACGCAGTATTTT. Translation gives CSASLETSGVTDTQYF.

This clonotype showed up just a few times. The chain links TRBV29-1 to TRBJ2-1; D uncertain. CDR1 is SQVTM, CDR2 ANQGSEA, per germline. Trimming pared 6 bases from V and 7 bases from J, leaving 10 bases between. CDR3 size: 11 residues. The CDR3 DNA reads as TGCAGCGTCGCACATCAGAATGAGCAGTTCTTC. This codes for CSVAHQNEQFF.

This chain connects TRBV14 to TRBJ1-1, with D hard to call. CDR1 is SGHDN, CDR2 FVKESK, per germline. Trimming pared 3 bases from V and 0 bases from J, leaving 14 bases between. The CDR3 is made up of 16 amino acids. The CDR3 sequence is CASSHLQVRVNTEAFF. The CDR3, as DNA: TGTGCCAGCAGCCATTTACAAGTACGTGTGAACACTGAAGCTTTCTTT.

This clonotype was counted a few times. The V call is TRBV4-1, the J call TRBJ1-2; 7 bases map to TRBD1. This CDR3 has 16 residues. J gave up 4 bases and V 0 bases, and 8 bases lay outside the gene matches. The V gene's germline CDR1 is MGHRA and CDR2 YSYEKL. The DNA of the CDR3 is TGCGCCAGCAGCCAAGATCCGGCTCAGGGGGGCTATGGCTACACCTTC. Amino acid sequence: CASSQDPAQGGYGYTF.